The 29 T cell receptor beta chains below were found in one sample sequenced in a study of blood T cell repertoires in COVID-19 (TCRdb year 2020). Library construction relied on the immunoSEQ multiplex PCR assay. Entries here come from immuneACCESS through TCRdb and include only in-frame sequences with V and J called. Some clones fail to appear in such tables; in the studies checked, an unresolved V gene covers under half of the shortfall, and the cause of the remainder is unknown. For this sample there are more than 200,000 clones; roughly nine tenths appear just once. The ten top clones hold almost 4% of the sample. Sample: PBMCs or T cells enriched from blood (not recorded which). These TCRs come from a woman younger than 45 with acute COVID-19.

In DNA, the CDR3 is TGTGCCTGGAGTGTTCCAAACCGGGACAGGGCTTATGGCTACACCTTC. It translates to CAWSVPNRDRAYGYTF. The chain couples TRBV30 to TRBJ1-2, with 9 positions matching TRBD1. V gave up 0 bases and J gave up 5 bases; unmatched junction bases: 10. This CDR3 spans 16 amino acids. Germline loops: CDR1 GTSNPN, CDR2 SVGIG (reference sequence).

The chain links TRBV5-1 to TRBJ1-3, with D hard to call. Trimming took off 5 bases at V and 0 bases at J, with 9 bases between the two ends. Germline assignment: CDR1 SGHRS and CDR2 YFSETQ. CDR3 length: 14 residues. CDR3 protein: CASSPTISGNTIYF. The CDR3 DNA is TGCGCCAGCAGTCCGACAATCTCTGGAAACACCATATATTTT. The entire variable domain, with the rest obtained from reference TRBV5-1 and TRBJ1-3, is as follows: KAGVTQTPRYLIKTRGQQVTLSCSPISGHRSVSWYQQTPGQGLQFLFEYFSETQRNKGNFPGRFSGRQFSNSRSEMNVSTLELGDSALYLCASSPTISGNTIYFGEGSWLTVV.

The chain couples TRBV9 to TRBJ2-2, with D uncertain. Trimming cost V 3 bases and J 3 bases, with 3 bases left between them. The CDR3 covers 12 residues. Germline V gives CDR1 SGDLS, CDR2 YYNGEE. Written as DNA, the CDR3 is TGTGCCAGCAGCGCTTACACCGGGGAGCTGTTTTTT. Encoded protein: CASSAYTGELFF.

The V and J genes are TRBV9 and TRBJ1-2; the D gene is possibly TRBD1 (6 bases). The CDR3 has 16 residues. CDR1 is SGDLS, CDR2 YYNGEE, per germline. V dropped 3 bases and J dropped 7 bases, with 22 bases sitting between them. The CDR3 nucleotides are TGTGCCAGCAGCGCCCCGGTCGGGGGGGCGACTCTTGGCTACACCTTC. Protein: CASSAPVGGATLGYTF.

The V call is TRBV30, the J call TRBJ2-3, with 10 bases matching TRBD1. The germline gives CDR1 GTSNPN, CDR2 SVGIG (reference sequence). Trimming cost V 3 bases and J 2 bases; bases outside gene matches: 8. This CDR3 has 16 amino acids. This CDR3 is CAWRTPGQGITDTQYF. As DNA, the CDR3 is TGTGCCTGGAGGACACCGGGACAGGGGATCACAGATACGCAGTATTTT. Based on the CDR3 plus reference TRBV30 and TRBJ2-3, the full variable domain is SQTIHQWPATLVQPVGSPLSLECTVEGTSNPNLYWYRQAAGRGLQLLFYSVGIGQISSEVPQNLSASRPQDRQFILSSKKLLLSDSGFYLCAWRTPGQGITDTQYFGPGTRLTVL.

The count of this clone is one. The chain employs TRBV4-1 and TRBJ1-4; 10 bases are a match to TRBD1. This CDR3 is 15 amino acids long. The germline V gene encodes CDR1 MGHRA and CDR2 YSYEKL. J was trimmed by 6 bases and V by 3 bases; bases with no gene match: 4. CDR3 protein: CASSHLGQGHEKLFF. The CDR3 nucleotides read TGCGCCAGCAGCCACCTGGGACAGGGGCATGAAAAACTGTTTTTT.

The V and J genes are TRBV2 and TRBJ2-2; 9 nucleotides agree with TRBD1. The CDR3 runs to 15 residues. Looked up from germline, CDR1 is SNHLY and CDR2 is FYNNEI. The ends lost 4 bases at V and 5 bases at J; junction bases unmatched: 5. The CDR3 region is CASSGNRGQTGELFF. Written as DNA, the CDR3 is TGTGCCAGCAGTGGAAACAGGGGGCAGACCGGGGAGCTGTTTTTT.

This clone has only one observation. The chain employs TRBV13 and TRBJ2-1, with 10 bases matching TRBD2. The V gene end was trimmed by 5 bases and the J gene end by 2 bases; junction bases not matched to a gene: 3. The CDR3 has 15 residues. Germline V gene lookup returns CDR1 PRHDT and CDR2 FYEKMQ (reference sequence). The CDR3 protein is CASSSGGAPYNEQFF. CDR3 DNA sequence: TGTGCCAGCAGCAGCGGGGGGGCCCCCTACAATGAGCAGTTCTTC.

The CDR3 coding sequence is TGTGCCAGTAGTAGGGGGGTAGGTTCAGGGTCGAATAGCAATCAGCCCCAGCATTTT. Its translation: CASSRGVGSGSNSNQPQHF. The genes are TRBV19 and TRBJ1-5; D is possibly TRBD1 (5 bases). The CDR3 is 19 amino acids. With 4 bases removed from V and 0 bases from J, the gap between germline ends came to 22 bases. CDR1 and CDR2 from the germline V gene are LNHDA and SQIVND (reference sequence).

This clone has a single count. The rearrangement joins TRBV6-2 or TRBV6-3 to TRBJ1-1, with D maybe TRBD1 (6 bases). The V end was cut by 7 bases, the J end by 5 bases, with 23 bases between. CDR3 length: 16 amino acids. From germline, CDR1 is MNHEY and CDR2 SVGEGT. CDR3 amino acids: CASTPLGGRWRTEAFF. CDR3 in DNA: TGTGCCAGCACCCCACTCGGGGGGCGATGGAGAACTGAAGCTTTCTTT.

The rearrangement joins TRBV5-1 to TRBJ1-3; D is uncertain. The CDR3 is made up of 17 amino acids. Germline V lookup: CDR1 SGHRS, CDR2 YFSETQ. Between the trimmed V and J ends, which lost 4 bases and 0 bases, there was a span of 17 bases. The CDR3 region is CASSPARWLNSGNTIYF. DNA for the CDR3: TGCGCCAGCAGCCCCGCACGGTGGTTAAACTCTGGAAACACCATATATTTT.

In its sample, this clone was seen a few times. Here the CDR3 reads CASSLYGERSPLHF. The CDR3 nucleotides are TGTGCCAGCAGTTTATACGGGGAGCGCTCACCCCTCCACTTT. The chain carries TRBV28 and TRBJ1-6; D call uncertain. The germline CDR1 and CDR2 sequences are MDHEN and SYDVKM. The CDR3 extends over 14 amino acids. The V and J ends lost 1 base and 10 bases respectively, with 11 bases between them.

This chain links TRBV6-5 with TRBJ1-1, with a possible D match to TRBD1 (5 bases). Between the trimmed V and J ends, which lost 6 bases and 9 bases, there was a span of 14 bases. CDR1 and CDR2 (germline): MNHEY, SVGAGI. CDR3 length equals 12 residues. CDR3 amino acids: CASRQTGLKAFF. CDR3 coding DNA: TGTGCCAGCAGACAAACAGGTTTGAAAGCTTTCTTT.

The CDR3: CASSPGTGRNTIYF. In DNA, the CDR3 is TGTGCCAGCAGCCCAGGGACAGGTAGAAACACCATATATTTT. This chain connects TRBV11-2 to TRBJ1-3; 8 bases match TRBD1. This CDR3 contains 14 residues. The trim removed 5 bases at V and 5 bases at J, leaving 5 bases unmatched. From germline, CDR1 is SGHAT and CDR2 FQNNGV.

J is TRBJ2-2 and V is TRBV7-2; D may be TRBD1 (5 bases). Per germline, CDR1 SGHTA and CDR2 FQGNSA. V lost 0 bases and J lost 1, with 6 bases in between. CDR3 size: 15 residues. Here the CDR3 DNA reads TGTGCCAGCAGCTTAGCGGGGCGGAACACCGGGGAGCTGTTTTTT. Protein product: CASSLAGRNTGELFF.

The chain recombines TRBV11-2 with TRBJ2-1; TRBD2 might be the D (6 bases). The germline V and J ends were trimmed by 2 bases and 4 bases, with 15 bases remaining between them. The germline gives CDR1 SGHAT, CDR2 FQNNGV. CDR3 length equals 16 residues. The CDR3 DNA reads as TGTGCCAGCAGCTTAAACCGGACGGGAGAGTACAATGAGCAGTTCTTC. Residues: CASSLNRTGEYNEQFF.

The V call is TRBV29-1, the J call TRBJ2-1, with 13 bases lining up with TRBD2. Germline values: CDR1 SQVTM, CDR2 ANQGSEA. The CDR3 is made up of 14 amino acids. After removal of 6 bases from V and 9 bases from J, the junction contained 8 bases not matched to a gene. Here the CDR3 DNA reads TGCAGCGTAGTTACTAGCGGGGGGGCCACTGAGCAGTTCTTC. The encoded protein is CSVVTSGGATEQFF.

The rearrangement joins TRBV5-1 to TRBJ2-2; 8 positions agree with TRBD1. The germline CDR1 and CDR2 sequences are SGHRS and YFSETQ. V gave up 4 bases and J gave up 3 bases; unmatched junction bases: 8. The CDR3 runs to 16 residues. The CDR3 protein is CASSQPGGTYTGELFF. As DNA, the CDR3 is TGCGCCAGCAGCCAGCCAGGGGGCACCTACACCGGGGAGCTGTTTTTT.

This sequence joins TRBV4-3 and TRBJ1-2; 7 nucleotides align to TRBD1. J was trimmed by 7 bases and V by 1 base; bases with no gene match: 9. The CDR3 has 15 residues. The germline CDR1 and CDR2 sequences are LGHNA and YSLEER. CDR3 amino acids: CASSQVGGTASGYTF. The CDR3 DNA is TGCGCCAGCAGCCAAGTTGGGGGGACAGCGTCTGGCTACACCTTC.

This clone has a single count. J is TRBJ1-2 and V is TRBV5-4; no firm D call. V was clipped by 4 bases and J by 2 bases, with 12 bases between them. The germline gives CDR1 SGHNT, CDR2 YYREEE (reference sequence). This CDR3 comprises 14 residues. The CDR3 region is CASSPTTVNYGYTF. The CDR3 DNA sequence: TGTGCCAGCAGCCCCACGACTGTGAACTATGGCTACACCTTC.

The V gene is TRBV18, the J gene TRBJ1-2; 8 positions match TRBD1. There are 14 residues in the CDR3. Germline V gene sequence: CDR1 KGHSH, CDR2 LQKENI. The V segment lost 6 bases and the J segment 8 bases; nucleotides outside the gene matches: 11. This CDR3 is CASSTGDGEIGYTF. CDR3 bases: TGTGCCAGCTCGACAGGGGACGGTGAGATCGGCTACACCTTC.

This chain connects TRBV5-6 to TRBJ1-3; D may be TRBD1 (6 bases). Germline V gives CDR1 SGHDT, CDR2 YYEEEE. V lost 4 bases and J lost 2, with 10 bases in between. This CDR3 region has 14 residues. In nucleotides, the CDR3 is TGTGCCAGCAGCATCAGGGGCACTGGAAACACCATATATTTT. Residues: CASSIRGTGNTIYF.

The CDR3 reads CASGSGGGEETQYF. The DNA of the CDR3 is TGTGCTAGTGGTTCGGGGGGTGGCGAAGAGACCCAGTACTTC. The chain recombines TRBV12-5 with TRBJ2-5; 7 nucleotides agree with TRBD2. The CDR3 contains 14 residues. Germline CDR1 and CDR2: LGHNT and FRNRAP. With 4 bases clipped from V and 3 bases from J, the junction kept 5 bases outside the gene matches.

The chain couples TRBV10-2 to TRBJ1-4; perhaps TRBD1 as D (5 bases). Germline CDR1 and CDR2: WSHSY and SAAADI. The CDR3 is 15 amino acids. Trimming pared 6 bases from V and 3 bases from J, leaving 14 bases between. This chain's CDR3 is CASSRLGGANEKLFF. The CDR3 DNA reads TGCGCCAGCAGCCGGTTGGGGGGAGCTAATGAAAAACTGTTTTTT.

This clone was seen more than once but under ten times. For the CDR3, the DNA is TGTGCCAGCAGTATACAGGTCCCACCCCTCCACTTT. Translated: CASSIQVPPLHF. V gene TRBV5-8 combines with J gene TRBJ1-6, with D perhaps matching TRBD1 (5 bases). CDR1 and CDR2 from the germline V gene are SGHTS and YDEGEE. V gave up 5 bases and J gave up 11 bases, with 11 bases separating them. The CDR3 totals 12 residues.

The J gene is TRBJ1-2, the V gene TRBV28; 7 bases match TRBD1. Germline V gene data show CDR1 as MDHEN and CDR2 as SYDVKM. V lost 6 bases, J lost 7 bases, and 8 bases stayed unmatched. This CDR3 comprises 13 residues. The CDR3 nucleotides are TGTGCCAGCAGCCAGACAGGGCTGGCTGGCTACACCTTC. Protein product: CASSQTGLAGYTF.

The V call is TRBV5-1, the J call TRBJ2-2; the match to TRBD2 covers 11 bases. The V and J ends lost 7 bases and 1 base, in that order; junction bases with no gene match: 6. CDR3 size: 16 residues. Looked up from germline, CDR1 is SGHRS and CDR2 is YFSETQ. CDR3 coding DNA: TGCGCCAGCGGCCCACTAGCGGGGGTGAACACCGGGGAGCTGTTTTTT. This translates into CASGPLAGVNTGELFF.

The rearrangement joins TRBV2 to TRBJ1-1; no clear D gene. Looked up from germline, CDR1 is SNHLY and CDR2 is FYNNEI. Trimming cost V 6 bases and J 2 bases, with 16 bases left between them. The CDR3 totals 15 residues. The CDR3 DNA reads TGTGCCAGCAGCACTTACGCAACAGTCAACACTGAAGCTTTCTTT. As protein: CASSTYATVNTEAFF.

V is TRBV28 and J is TRBJ1-1; D is possibly TRBD1 (6 bases). The germline V and J ends were trimmed by 1 base and 3 bases, with 12 bases remaining between them. From germline, CDR1 is MDHEN and CDR2 SYDVKM. The CDR3 sequence is 15 residues long. The chain's CDR3 is CASSLSTGRHTEAFF. CDR3 coding DNA: TGTGCCAGCAGTTTATCAACAGGGCGGCACACTGAAGCTTTCTTT.